The table lists the clone carrying this T cell receptor beta chain with a few counts. Individual cDNA molecules were tagged with unique molecular identifiers. TCRdb processed the 5' RACE reads anew with MiXCR; each CDR3 protein has one entry. The data hold under 140,000 distinct CDR3 sequences, with around an eighth observed a single time. This entry is derived from a study of early T cells in non-severe SARS-CoV-2 infection. Study in general: Bulk RNA from unsorted whole blood was sequenced; chains were unpaired.

Germline V gene data show CDR1 as SGHDT and CDR2 as YYEEEE. The CDR3 extends over 12 amino acids. V was trimmed by 6 bases and J by 5 bases, leaving 11 bases between them. The sample here was whole blood, taken at baseline. The receptor was derived from an adult who was a healthcare worker with PCR-confirmed SARS-CoV-2 infection or an uninfected control (not recorded which). The gene calls are TRBV5-6 and TRBJ1-1, with D hard to call. CDR3 protein: CASNRRLTEAFF. The CDR3 coding sequence is TGTGCCAGCAACCGGCGGTTGACTGAAGCTTTCTTT. The full variable domain, its missing parts supplied by reference TRBV5-6 and TRBJ1-1, is DAGVTQSPTHLIKTRGQQVTLRCSPKSGHDTVSWYQQALGQGPQFIFQYYEEEERQRGNFPDRFSGHQFPNYSSELNVNALLLGDSALYLCASNRRLTEAFFGQGTRLTVV.